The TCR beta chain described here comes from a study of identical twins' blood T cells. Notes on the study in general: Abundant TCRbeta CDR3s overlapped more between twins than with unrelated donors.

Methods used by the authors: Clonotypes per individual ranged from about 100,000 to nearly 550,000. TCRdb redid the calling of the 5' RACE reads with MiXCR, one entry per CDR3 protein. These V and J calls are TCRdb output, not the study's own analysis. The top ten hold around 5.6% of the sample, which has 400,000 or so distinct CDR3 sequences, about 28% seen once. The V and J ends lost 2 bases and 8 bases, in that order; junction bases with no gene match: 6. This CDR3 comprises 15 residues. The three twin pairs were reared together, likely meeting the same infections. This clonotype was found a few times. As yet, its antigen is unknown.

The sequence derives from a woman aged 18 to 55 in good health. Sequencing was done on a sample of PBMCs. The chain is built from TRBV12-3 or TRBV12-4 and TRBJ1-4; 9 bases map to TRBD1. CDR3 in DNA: TGTGCCAGCAGTTTATCACAGGGGGCAAAGGAAAAACTGTTTTTT. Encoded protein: CASSLSQGAKEKLFF.